These 13 T cell receptor beta chains came from one sample sequenced in a study of T cells in Graves' hyperthyroidism and ophthalmopathy. Amplified TCR beta CDR3 regions derived from RNA transcripts. TCR CDR3 regions were first amplified by RT-PCR with HTBI primers. TCRdb used MiXCR to reprocess the multiplex PCR reads, holding one entry per CDR3 protein. Among fewer than 450,000 distinct CDR3 sequences listed, 17% were seen once. Sequenced sample: blood. The receptors were sampled from a woman aged 25 to 45 with Graves' hyperthyroidism that later progressed to Graves' ophthalmopathy.

The table lists this clonotype with many counts. The chain carries TRBV6-1 and TRBJ1-1; tentative D call: TRBD1 (6 bases). The CDR3 has 15 residues. Germline CDR1 reads MNHNS; CDR2 reads SASEGT. V was shortened by 8 bases and J by 0 bases, with 16 bases between the two germline ends. The CDR3 nucleotides are TGTGCCAGCGCTGGGGACAACCTTTTGAACACTGAAGCTTTCTTT. Amino acids: CASAGDNLLNTEAFF.

The V and J genes are TRBV20-1 and TRBJ2-7; 7 bases match TRBD1. CDR3 length equals 14 residues. Per the germline V gene, CDR1 is DFQATT and CDR2 is SNEGSKA (reference sequence). V dropped 8 bases and J dropped 4; count of bases not matched to a gene: 14. CDR3 DNA: TGCAGTTCGACGGGGACAGCCTTCGGGTACGAGCAGTACTTC. Its protein product is CSSTGTAFGYEQYF.

This clonotype was found many times. The J gene is TRBJ1-2, the V gene TRBV3-1, with D unclear. Trimming stripped 2 bases from V and 0 bases from J, with 13 bases between. Germline loops: CDR1 LGHDT, CDR2 YNNKEL (reference sequence). This CDR3 region has 16 residues. CDR3 sequence reads: CASSQRPRPANYGYTF. The CDR3 DNA sequence: TGTGCCAGCAGCCAACGTCCCAGGCCAGCTAACTATGGCTACACCTTC.

This clonotype was detected ten times or more. The CDR3 sequence: CASSEANGVSDTEAFF. For the CDR3, the DNA is TGTGCCAGCAGTGAAGCTAATGGGGTCTCGGACACTGAAGCTTTCTTT. V usage is TRBV6-1 and J usage is TRBJ1-1; no clear D. Germline V CDR1 and CDR2: MNHNS, SASEGT. Trimming shortened V by 0 bases and J by 3 bases, and 14 bases separated the two germline ends. The CDR3 covers 16 residues.

This clonotype was recorded many times. The chain is built from TRBV5-1 and TRBJ2-1, with 7 bases matching TRBD1. In germline, CDR1 is SGHRS, CDR2 YFSETQ. This CDR3 has 17 residues. Unmatched junction bases numbered 11, after V lost 0 bases and J lost 5 bases. This chain's CDR3 is CASSLVPNRGRNNEQFF. In nucleotides, the CDR3 is TGCGCCAGCAGCTTGGTACCTAACAGGGGAAGAAACAATGAGCAGTTCTTC.

This clonotype was recorded at least ten times. The genes are TRBV27 and TRBJ1-3, with 7 bases matching TRBD1. Losses at the gene ends were 4 bases for V and 3 bases for J; bases not matched to a gene: 6. The CDR3 runs 15 residues. Germline CDR1 reads MNHEY; CDR2 reads SMNVEV (reference sequence). DNA of the CDR3: TGTGCCAGCAGTTCTACAGGGGTTGATGGAAACACCATATATTTT. Protein sequence: CASSSTGVDGNTIYF.

This clonotype has ten or more counts. The chain uses TRBV12-3 or TRBV12-4 and TRBJ2-1, with 7 bases matching TRBD2. CDR3 length equals 17 residues. With V trimmed by 5 bases and J by 0 bases, 10 bases remained unmatched. CDR3: CASSPGGLESSYNEQFF. CDR3 bases: TGTGCCAGCAGTCCGGGCGGACTAGAGAGCTCCTACAATGAGCAGTTCTTC.

This clonotype has a count of ten or more. V gene TRBV10-3 combines with J gene TRBJ1-1; D might be TRBD1 (5 bases). V was pared by 4 bases and J by 1 base, with 19 bases between. The CDR3 is made up of 17 amino acids. Germline V CDR1 and CDR2: ENHRY, SYGVKD. Here the CDR3 reads CAISAPPLGRGNTEAFF. CDR3 sequence (DNA): TGTGCCATCAGTGCGCCCCCGCTGGGGCGAGGGAACACTGAAGCTTTCTTT.

In DNA form, the CDR3 reads TGTGCCAGTAGCGGGACAGGCCGAGTATACGAGCAGTACTTC. This gives the protein CASSGTGRVYEQYF. This rearrangement joins TRBV19 to TRBJ2-7, with TRBD1 matching over 8 bases. CDR1 and CDR2 from the germline V gene are LNHDA and SQIVND (reference sequence). The CDR3 consists of 14 residues. With 6 bases clipped from V and 4 bases from J, the junction kept 8 bases outside the gene matches.

The chain couples TRBV7-8 to TRBJ2-1, with 8 bases lining up with TRBD2. The germline gives CDR1 SGHVS, CDR2 FQNEAQ. This CDR3 spans 15 amino acids. Losses at the gene ends were 1 base for V and 5 bases for J; bases not matched to a gene: 4. Here the CDR3 DNA reads TGTGCCAGCAGCTTAGAAGGGACTAGTGACAATGAGCAGTTCTTC. This gives the protein CASSLEGTSDNEQFF.

This clonotype was found many times. The V gene is TRBV7-2, the J gene TRBJ1-2, with unresolved D. The CDR3 consists of 16 residues. Germline CDR1 is SGHTA and CDR2 is FQGNSA. With 4 bases removed from V and 4 bases from J, the gap between germline ends came to 19 bases. The CDR3 coding sequence is TGTGCCAGCAGCTCAAAGTCTCCGGGGTACGGCTATGGCTACACCTTC. Its protein product is CASSSKSPGYGYGYTF.

There are a few counts of this clonotype. This sequence joins TRBV28 and TRBJ2-3, with TRBD1 matching 12 bases. V shed 5 bases, J shed 6 bases, and the junction held 21 bases outside the gene matches. This CDR3 has 20 amino acids. The germline V gene encodes CDR1 MDHEN and CDR2 SYDVKM. DNA for the CDR3: TGTGCCAGCAGTCGACTGGGGACAGGGGGCTATTTTATCGTGACCGATACGCAGTATTTT. This sequence encodes CASSRLGTGGYFIVTDTQYF.

Concerning this clonotype: A much larger clone differs by one base, so this may be a read error. Given the absence of the conserved phenylalanine or tryptophan at the CDR3 end, a read error is likely. This chain joins TRBV20-1 and TRBJ1-1, with a weak D call TRBD1 (6 bases). The V end lost 0 bases, the J end lost 8 bases, and 13 bases lay between the germline ends. The V gene's germline CDR1 is DFQATT and CDR2 SNEGSKA (reference sequence). The CDR3 spans 13 residues. The chain's CDR3 is CSAREYGGLEAFI. CDR3 nucleotide sequence: TGCAGTGCTAGAGAGTACGGGGGGCTGGAAGCTTTCATT.